Listed below are T cell receptor beta chains from one sample, sequenced in a study of response to subunit inactivated influenza vaccine. Each CDR3 protein is one row after TCRdb ran MiXCR on the RT-PCR reads. The data contain around 470,000 distinct CDR3 sequences, more than 7% of them singletons. Sequenced here: PBMCs from blood, sampled about 23 months after vaccination. The source is a man aged 45 to 75 who received an inactivated influenza vaccine. CDR3s include the opening cysteine and the closing phenylalanine or tryptophan. A D gene is named only where the DNA matches it firmly. Clone sizes are given selectively: once, few, many, or a class where the clone is expanded.

>TRBV20-1|TRBJ2-5|15|many|NA
TGCAGTGCTAGATCCCACAGTCCGGGACAAGAGACCCAGTACTTC
CSARSHSPGQETQYF
>TRBV4-3|TRBJ1-5|16|NA|NA
TGCGCCAGCAGCCTCGAAGCGGGAAATCCTAATCAGCCCCAGCATTTT
CASSLEAGNPNQPQHF
>TRBV6-5|TRBJ2-1|15|NA|NA
TGTGCCAGCAGTTACCGCCTCGCCGCCTTCAATGAGCAGTTCTTC
CASSYRLAAFNEQFF
>TRBV20-1|TRBJ1-6|13|NA|NA
TGCAGTGCTAGAGGACAGCCTAATTCACCCCTCCACTTT
CSARGQPNSPLHF
>TRBV29-1|TRBJ2-3|10|NA|NA
TGCAGCGTTGATGTGGATACGCAGTATTTT
CSVDVDTQYF
>TRBV18|TRBJ1-1|12|many|NA
TGTGCCAGCTCTCCAGCGAACACTGAAGCTTTCTTT
CASSPANTEAFF
>TRBV4-1|TRBJ1-5|17|NA|TRBD1
TGCGCCAGCAGCCAAGGAACAACCGGGACAGGGTCATTCCCCCAGCATTTT
CASSQGTTGTGSFPQHF
>TRBV9|TRBJ2-1|15|NA|NA
TGTGCCAGCAGCGTAGGGGGGAGCGGCTACAATGAGCAGTTCTTC
CASSVGGSGYNEQFF
>TRBV7-2|TRBJ2-5|12|few|NA
TGTGCCAGCAGCCGACAGAAAGAGACCCAGTACTTC
CASSRQKETQYF
>TRBV28|TRBJ2-2|14|few|NA
TGTGCCAGCAAGGGTAATTCTTTCTCCGGGGAGCTGTTTTTT
CASKGNSFSGELFF
>TRBV7-9|TRBJ2-2|14|many|NA
TGTGCCAGCAGCTCATTAAGACACACCGGGGAGCTGTTTTTT
CASSSLRHTGELFF
>TRBV6-1|TRBJ2-1|14|few|TRBD2
TGTGCCAGCAGACTAGGGACTATCTACAATGAGCAGTTCTTC
CASRLGTIYNEQFF
>TRBV20-1|TRBJ1-3|16|many|NA
TGCAGTGCTAGTGGCGGGCGGGGAATTTCTGGAAACACCATATATTTT
CSASGGRGISGNTIYF
>TRBV20-1|TRBJ2-2|14|NA|NA
TGCAGTGCTAGAGATCGAGGCAGGGCCGGGGAGCTGTTTTTT
CSARDRGRAGELFF
>TRBV5-5|TRBJ1-4|14|many|NA
TGTGCCAGCACAAAGACGGGGGGGGAAGAAAAACTGTTTTTT
CASTKTGGEEKLFF
>TRBV3-1|TRBJ1-6|15|few|TRBD1
TGTGCCAGCAGCCAAGGGGGACAGGAGAATTCACCCCTCCACTTT
CASSQGGQENSPLHF
>TRBV5-1|TRBJ2-1|14|few|NA
TGCGCCAGCAGCATGGGACTGTCCTACAATGAGCAGTTCTTC
CASSMGLSYNEQFF
>TRBV12-3/TRBV12-4|TRBJ2-7|13|many|TRBD1
TGTGCCAGCAACGACAGGGGGGACCACGAGCAGTACTTC
CASNDRGDHEQYF
>TRBV4-3|TRBJ2-7|16|NA|TRBD2
TGCGCCAGCAGCCGCGTATCTAGCGGGCAGGCCTACGAGCAGTACTTC
CASSRVSSGQAYEQYF